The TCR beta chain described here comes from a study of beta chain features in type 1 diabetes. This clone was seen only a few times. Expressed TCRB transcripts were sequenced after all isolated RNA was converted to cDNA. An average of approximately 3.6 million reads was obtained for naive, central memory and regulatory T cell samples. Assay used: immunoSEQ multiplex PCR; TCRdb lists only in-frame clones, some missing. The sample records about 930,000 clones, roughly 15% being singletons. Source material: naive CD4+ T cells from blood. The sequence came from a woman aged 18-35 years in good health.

CDR3 sequence (DNA): TGTGCCAGCAGGCTACAGGGGGCGGCTGAAGCTTTCTTT. Its translation: CASRLQGAAEAFF. The V call is TRBV7-9, the J call TRBJ1-1; 9 bases align to TRBD1. The germline V gene encodes CDR1 SEHNR and CDR2 FQNEAQ (reference sequence). The V and J ends lost 6 bases and 6 bases, in that order; junction bases with no gene match: 5. This CDR3 is 13 amino acids long.